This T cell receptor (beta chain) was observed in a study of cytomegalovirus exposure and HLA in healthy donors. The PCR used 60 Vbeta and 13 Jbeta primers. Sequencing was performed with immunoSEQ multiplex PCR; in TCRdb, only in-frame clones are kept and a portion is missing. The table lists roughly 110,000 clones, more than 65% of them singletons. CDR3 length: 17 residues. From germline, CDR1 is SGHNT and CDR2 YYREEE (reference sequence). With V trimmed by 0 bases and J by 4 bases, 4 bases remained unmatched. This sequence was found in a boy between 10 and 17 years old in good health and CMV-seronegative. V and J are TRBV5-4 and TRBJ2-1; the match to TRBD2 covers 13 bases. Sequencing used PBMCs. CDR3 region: CASSLDTSGREYNEQFF. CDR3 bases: TGTGCCAGCAGCTTGGATACTAGCGGGAGGGAATACAATGAGCAGTTCTTC.